This TCR beta chain originates from a study of chemoradiotherapy in HPV16-positive cancers. Across the whole study: Candidate HPV-specific T-cell clones and common TCR motifs came from functional assays in a couple of HPV16-positive patients.

TCRdb's table, derived via immunoSEQ multiplex PCR, lists solely in-frame clones and lacks some. Of about 53,000 clones listed, about nine tenths are singletons. CDR3 size: 16 residues. Germline CDR1 and CDR2: LGHNA and YSLEER. V was cut by 0 bases and J by 2 bases, with 10 bases left in between. Study-level points and caveats: Non-HPV-specific T cells did not expand in tumors during treatment, whereas candidate HPV-specific clones and E7-related motifs did.

Details on this clone: Its matching antigen is unknown.

This chain uses TRBV4-3 with TRBJ2-2, with unresolved D. Here the sequenced sample was blood, taken from a patient who underwent chemoradiotherapy. The sequence was obtained from a human donor with HPV-associated anogenital cancer. CDR3 amino acids: CASSQEWALNTGELFF. DNA of the CDR3: TGCGCCAGCAGCCAAGAATGGGCCCTAAACACCGGGGAGCTGTTTTTT.